The 17 T cell receptor beta chains presented below share a single source sample, sequenced in a study of blood T cell repertoires in COVID-19. The table came from immunoSEQ multiplex PCR; TCRdb's copy has only in-frame clones and leaves some out. The data show around 380,000 clones, more than 65% seen once. The source material was peripheral blood. Receptors originate from a human donor with acute or convalescent COVID-19. The donor label of this sample is uncertain.

The V call is TRBV11-2, the J call TRBJ2-2; the match to TRBD2 covers 10 bases. This CDR3 contains 17 residues. The J segment lost 1 base and the V segment lost 5 bases, leaving 7 bases of the junction unmatched. Germline CDR1 is SGHAT and CDR2 is FQNNGV. This chain's CDR3 is CASSRTSSGGNTGELFF. In nucleotides, the CDR3 is TGTGCCAGCAGCCGAACCTCTAGCGGGGGGAACACCGGGGAGCTGTTTTTT.

V usage is TRBV5-5 and J usage is TRBJ2-2, with 10 bases that match TRBD2. Germline CDR1 is SGHKS and CDR2 is YYEKEE (reference sequence). The CDR3 runs to 17 residues. The junction had 5 bases not matched to a gene; V was cut back by 0 bases and J by 3 bases. CDR3 DNA: TGTGCCAGCAGCTTGGGACCTAGCGGGAGCTACACCGGGGAGCTGTTTTTT. It translates to CASSLGPSGSYTGELFF.

The count of this clone is one. The chain joins TRBV9 to TRBJ1-4; the D is unclear. CDR1 is SGDLS, CDR2 YYNGEE, per germline. This CDR3 has 16 residues. V lost 4 bases to trimming and J lost 5 bases, with 18 bases between them. CDR3 sequence reads: CASSPGEAARNEKLFF. CDR3 nucleotides: TGTGCCAGCAGCCCCGGGGAGGCGGCTCGGAATGAAAAACTGTTTTTT.

This clone was detected only a few times. The chain is built from TRBV5-1 and TRBJ2-1, with D possibly matching TRBD2 (7 bases). The CDR3 sequence is 16 residues long. V lost 2 bases to trimming and J lost 2 bases, with 14 bases between them. Germline CDR1 reads SGHRS; CDR2 reads YFSETQ. The CDR3 loop reads CASSFRSGDTYNEQFF. Here the CDR3 DNA reads TGCGCCAGCAGCTTTAGAAGCGGGGACACCTACAATGAGCAGTTCTTC.

In its sample, this clone was seen once. The same CDR3 can be traced to other DNA sequences in this sample. The chain joins TRBV6-5 to TRBJ1-4; the match to TRBD1 covers 7 bases. This CDR3 is 14 amino acids long. Germline V CDR1 and CDR2: MNHEY, SVGAGI. The J segment lost 4 bases and the V segment lost 6 bases, leaving 5 bases of the junction unmatched. CDR3 coding DNA: TGTGCCAGCAGGACGACAGGGATTAATGAAAAACTGTTTTTT. Translated, it gives CASRTTGINEKLFF.

V gene TRBV4-2 combines with J gene TRBJ2-1; tentative D call: TRBD2 (6 bases). Germline CDR1 is LGHNA and CDR2 is YNFKEQ. Trimming shortened V by 6 bases and J by 6 bases, and 18 bases separated the two germline ends. The CDR3 length is 15 residues. The CDR3 reads CASRPGWGAGNEQFF. The CDR3 region has the DNA TGTGCCAGCAGGCCAGGGTGGGGAGCGGGCAATGAGCAGTTCTTC.

This clone was seen only once. This chain uses TRBV30 with TRBJ2-5; 7 nucleotides match TRBD1. Per germline, CDR1 GTSNPN and CDR2 SVGIG (reference sequence). The V segment lost 2 bases and the J segment 4 bases; nucleotides outside the gene matches: 22. The CDR3 is made up of 19 amino acids. In DNA form, the CDR3 reads TGTGCCTGGAGTCCCTGGTGGGACAGCGGTGGATTGCGCCCAGAGACCCAGTACTTC. Translation: CAWSPWWDSGGLRPETQYF.

This chain connects TRBV4-1 to TRBJ1-4, with 11 bases lining up with TRBD1. With 1 base clipped from V and 8 bases from J, the junction kept 15 bases outside the gene matches. The CDR3 consists of 19 residues. CDR1 MGHRA and CDR2 YSYEKL come from the germline V gene. The DNA of the CDR3 is TGCGCCAGCAGCCAAGGGGTTTTGGGACAGGGGGACCTGAGAGAAAAACTGTTTTTT. Translation: CASSQGVLGQGDLREKLFF.

The V call is TRBV27, the J call TRBJ1-5, with a weak D call TRBD1 (5 bases). Trimming cost V 6 bases and J 6 bases, with 24 bases left between them. This CDR3 region has 17 residues. In germline, CDR1 is MNHEY, CDR2 SMNVEV (reference sequence). CDR3 nucleotides: TGTGCCAGCAGCCCTAGGGGCGGGACGGCGTCCAGTCAGCCCCAGCATTTT. Its translation is CASSPRGGTASSQPQHF.

In its sample, this clone was seen once. The rearrangement links TRBV2 to TRBJ1-2, with D maybe TRBD1 (6 bases). Germline assignment: CDR1 SNHLY and CDR2 FYNNEI. The CDR3 totals 14 residues. V was cut by 6 bases and J by 6 bases, with 17 bases left in between. The DNA of the CDR3 is TGTGCCAGCAGGCTTTGGGACATACAGAATGGCTACACCTTC. Its protein is CASRLWDIQNGYTF. The full variable domain, completed using reference TRBV2 and TRBJ1-2, is EPEVTQTPSHQVTQMGQEVILRCVPISNHLYFYWYRQILGQKVEFLVSFYNNEISEKSEIFDDQFSVERPDGSNFTLKIRSTKLEDSAMYFCASRLWDIQNGYTFGSGTRLTVV.

The chain couples TRBV6-1 to TRBJ2-7; TRBD2 agrees at 11 bases. CDR3 size: 16 residues. V shed 2 bases, J shed 3 bases, and the junction held 6 bases outside the gene matches. The germline V gene encodes CDR1 MNHNS and CDR2 SASEGT. The CDR3 loop is CASSERTGTSGYEQYF. CDR3 DNA: TGTGCCAGCAGTGAACGCACCGGGACTAGCGGCTACGAGCAGTACTTC.

This clone was picked up a small number of times. The chain is built from TRBV2 and TRBJ2-5; a weak D match, TRBD2 (6 bases). The CDR3 contains 14 residues. CDR1 SNHLY and CDR2 FYNNEI come from the germline V gene. Trimming removed 6 bases at V and 2 bases at J, with 13 bases between. CDR3 amino acids: CASRPGLLQETQYF. In nucleotides, the CDR3 is TGTGCCAGCAGGCCAGGACTACTACAAGAGACCCAGTACTTC.

The genes are TRBV24-1 and TRBJ2-7; TRBD2 might be the D (5 bases). Deletions cut 2 bases from V and 3 bases from J, with 10 bases between. CDR1 is KGHDR and CDR2 is SFDVKD in the germline V gene. The CDR3 loop spans 14 amino acids. In DNA form, the CDR3 reads TGTGCCACCAGTGATTCGGACTCTAACTACGAGCAGTACTTC. Translation gives CATSDSDSNYEQYF.

V usage is TRBV4-1 and J usage is TRBJ1-2; weak D call: TRBD1 (6 bases). Trimming took off 2 bases at V and 1 base at J, with 14 bases between the two ends. The CDR3 is 16 amino acids. Germline lookup yields CDR1 MGHRA and CDR2 YSYEKL. The CDR3 DNA is TGCGCCAGCAGCCAATTGTGGGGGCCGAATAACTATGGCTACACCTTC. As protein: CASSQLWGPNNYGYTF.

The rearrangement joins TRBV6-5 to TRBJ1-5, with a possible D match to TRBD1 (5 bases). The CDR3 covers 13 residues. Germline CDR1 is MNHEY and CDR2 is SVGAGI. V gave up 7 bases and J gave up 6 bases, with 13 bases separating them. This CDR3 is CASILWGGQPQHF. The CDR3 region has the DNA TGTGCCAGCATCCTCTGGGGGGGTCAGCCCCAGCATTTT.

This chain links TRBV11-2 with TRBJ2-3, with 8 bases matching TRBD2. CDR1 and CDR2 from the germline V gene are SGHAT and FQNNGV. Trimming at V came to 7 bases and at J to 4 bases, leaving 10 bases not matched to a gene. The CDR3 extends over 15 amino acids. In DNA, the CDR3 is TGTGCCAGCAACCGTTTCCGGGGGGGTTCAGATACGCAGTATTTT. This codes for CASNRFRGGSDTQYF.

The rearrangement uses TRBV6-5 and TRBJ2-2, with 7 bases aligning to TRBD2. With V trimmed by 7 bases and J by 4 bases, 6 bases remained unmatched. Germline V CDR1 and CDR2: MNHEY, SVGAGI. This CDR3 is built from 14 residues. The DNA of the CDR3 is TGTGCCAGCAAGTGGGGCGGGAGCACCGGGGAGCTGTTTTTT. Translated: CASKWGGSTGELFF.